A selection of T cell receptor beta chains follows, all from one sample in a study of cytomegalovirus exposure and HLA in healthy donors. TCRdb's table, derived via immunoSEQ multiplex PCR, lists solely in-frame clones and lacks some. Of about 190,000 clones listed, 87% are singletons. Sequences were obtained from PBMCs. The source of these receptors is a man younger than 45 in good health and CMV-seronegative. The conserved cysteine and the conserved F or W are not part of the CDR3 here.

TRBV28,TRBJ2-7,13,ASSLVRQGDREQY
TRBV18,TRBJ1-5,14,ASSPFTGGINQPQH
TRBV5-1,TRBJ2-2,11,ASSIGNTGELF
TRBV9,TRBJ1-1,13,ASSVVGGSDTEAF
TRBV5-1,TRBJ2-1,13,ASSLGGGGYNEQF
TRBV5-6,TRBJ2-1,12,ASSLAGGMDEQF
TRBV19,TRBJ2-1,13,ASSISASGTNEQF
TRBV13,TRBJ1-4,12,ASSLSGGNEKLF
TRBV6-5,TRBJ2-1,14,ASSFTLAGGRNEQF
TRBV4-1,TRBJ2-7,11,ASSQAPTYEQY
TRBV29-1,TRBJ1-3,12,SAGTETSGNTIY
TRBV28,TRBJ1-1,13,ASTSGGARGTEAF
TRBV10-1,TRBJ1-1,11,ASRLDRAGEAF
TRBV7-2,TRBJ2-7,11,ASSGRLAYEQY
TRBV28,TRBJ1-5,15,ASSRTGSFSSNQPQH
TRBV7-9,TRBJ2-5,14,ASTLLGGGAQETQY
TRBV7-6,TRBJ1-1,14,ASSLASQGVGTEAF
TRBV19,TRBJ2-1,15,ASSIAGLAGGGNEQF
TRBV6-5,TRBJ1-1,9,ASRQGTEAF
TRBV6-5,TRBJ2-1,13,ASSYSGQGVNEQF
TRBV7-9,TRBJ2-7,10,ASSSFNYEQY
TRBV7-2,TRBJ1-1,12,ASSPGVGRTEAF
TRBV27,TRBJ1-2,14,ASSSQLRQGAGGYT
TRBV28,TRBJ2-4,14,ASSKPMTGGGDIQY
TRBV20-1,TRBJ1-1,9,SASDTSGAF
TRBV25-1,TRBJ1-6,12,ATSGWQAHSPLH
TRBV10-3,TRBJ1-2,13,AISESTGFPKGYT
TRBV6-5,TRBJ2-5,12,ASSYRDSQETQY
TRBV4-1,TRBJ2-7,12,ASSQDERGGEQY
TRBV7-9,TRBJ2-7,12,ASSPLAGVDEQY
TRBV2,TRBJ2-3,13,ASAPQGLSTDTQY
TRBV27,TRBJ2-1,11,ASSRGTYNEQF
TRBV15,TRBJ2-7,10,ATTGSSNEQY
TRBV18,TRBJ1-1,11,ASSSGNQGRAF
TRBV19,TRBJ1-1,12,ASKPGQLNTEAF
TRBV2,TRBJ2-3,9,ASSRADTQY
TRBV5-4,TRBJ1-6,14,ASRQTTQGANSPLH
TRBV28,TRBJ1-5,13,ASSLGGRRAQLQH
TRBV19,TRBJ2-3,12,ASSSGPSTDTQY
TRBV9,TRBJ2-7,11,ASSLSGSYEQY
TRBV28,TRBJ1-4,13,ASSKPGQGSEKLF
TRBV2,TRBJ1-1,13,ASIEDRNMNTEAF
TRBV4-1,TRBJ1-6,17,ASSQDRGARGTGGSPLH
TRBV6-6,TRBJ2-1,13,ASSRDRPGVNEQF
TRBV28,TRBJ1-5,13,ASSFRQGRNQPQH